A selection of T cell receptor beta chains follows, all from one sample in a study of cytomegalovirus exposure and HLA in healthy donors. Measured with immunoSEQ multiplex PCR; TCRdb has only the in-frame clones, and not every one. This repertoire shows 150,000 or so clones, around three quarters found once; its top ten account for about 1%. The sequencing input was PBMCs. Receptors originate from a woman in her 40s in good health and CMV-seronegative. Both conserved end residues are part of each CDR3. The D gene is left open where the match is weak. Some rows have no size entry. The others give once, few or many, or a class for an expanded clone.

d_call j_call v_call clone_size cdr3_nt cdr3_aa
. TRBJ2-1 TRBV30 . TGTGCCTGGAGTGTACTCGGGTATTACAATGAGCAGTTCTTC CAWSVLGYYNEQFF
. TRBJ2-1 TRBV7-6 . TGTGCCAGCAGCCACGAGGGCGTCATCTACAATGAGCAGTTCTTC CASSHEGVIYNEQFF
. TRBJ2-4 TRBV4-1 . TGCGCCAGCAGCGCCCCGGGACAAGAAAACATTCAGTACTTC CASSAPGQENIQYF
TRBD2 TRBJ2-1 TRBV11-2 . TGTGCCAGCAGCCTCGGGACTACCAATGAGCAGTTCTTC CASSLGTTNEQFF
. TRBJ1-1 TRBV11-3 . TGTGCCAGCAGCTCCGACAGGCTGGCTTTCTTT CASSSDRLAFF
TRBD2 TRBJ2-7 TRBV10-3 . TGTGCCATCAGAACTGCGGGAGTAGGCGAGCAGTACTTC CAIRTAGVGEQYF
. TRBJ2-2 TRBV27 . TGTGCCAGCAGGAGGAACACCGGGGAGCTGTTTTTT CASRRNTGELFF
. TRBJ1-1 TRBV12-5 . TGTGCTAGTGCCAGACCAGGGGACACTGAAGCTTTCTTT CASARPGDTEAFF
. TRBJ2-2 TRBV5-1 . TGCGCCAGCAGCTTGTTGGGTCAGGGGACCGGGGAGCTGTTTTTT CASSLLGQGTGELFF
TRBD1 TRBJ1-1 TRBV5-1 . TGCGCCAGCAGCCGGGAACAGGGGCCAGGCACTGAAGCTTTCTTT CASSREQGPGTEAFF
TRBD1 TRBJ1-1 TRBV5-6 . TGTGCCAGCAGCTTTAGGACAGGGTCTATGAACACTGAAGCTTTCTTT CASSFRTGSMNTEAFF
. TRBJ2-7 TRBV28 . TGTGCCAGCAGTCTCCAACGGGAGCAGTACTTC CASSLQREQYF
. TRBJ1-2 TRBV10-3 . TGTGCCATCAGTGAGTCGCGGGGGAACTATGGCTACACCTTC CAISESRGNYGYTF
TRBD2 TRBJ2-1 TRBV19 . TGTGCCAGTAGTCCCTCCCCGGGACTAGTAGCCAATGAGCAGTTCTTC CASSPSPGLVANEQFF
TRBD1 TRBJ2-4 TRBV19 . TGTGCCACCAGCCCCCCGGACAGGGGGGAAAACATTCAGTACTTC CATSPPDRGENIQYF
TRBD1 TRBJ1-4 TRBV28 . TGTGCCAGCAGTTCCCCGGGACAGCCGGATGAAAAACTGTTTTTT CASSSPGQPDEKLFF
TRBD2 TRBJ2-7 TRBV19 . TGTGCCAGTAGTATCCCTGGTGGGACTAGCTCCTACGAGCAGTACTTC CASSIPGGTSSYEQYF
TRBD1 TRBJ1-5 TRBV27 . TGTGCCAGCAGTTTAAAACCAGGGGGCGGTCAGCCCCAGCATTTT CASSLKPGGGQPQHF
. TRBJ1-5 TRBV5-1 . TGCGCCAGCAGCTTACAGGGCGGAGATCAGCCCCAGCATTTT CASSLQGGDQPQHF
. TRBJ2-1 TRBV19 . TGTGCCAGTAGTAGCCTTGGGCAGGGGAACAATGAGCAGTTCTTC CASSSLGQGNNEQFF
. TRBJ2-7 TRBV28 . TGTGCCAGCAGTACATCCTACGAGCAGTACTTC CASSTSYEQYF
TRBD1 TRBJ2-5 TRBV9 . TGTGCCAGCAGCAGTTCGGGACAGGGGGAGACCCAGTACTTC CASSSSGQGETQYF
TRBD2 TRBJ2-2 TRBV13 few TGTGCCAGCAGCTCCTCAGCGGGAGCCCGCGGGGAGCTGTTTTTT CASSSSAGARGELFF
TRBD2 TRBJ2-7 TRBV29-1 . TGCAGCGTTGTGGGACTAGCGGTATCCTACGAGCAGTACTTC CSVVGLAVSYEQYF
. TRBJ2-2 TRBV6-4 few TGTGCCAGCACCCCTGCGCCGGGCACCGGGGAGCTGTTTTTT CASTPAPGTGELFF
. TRBJ1-1 TRBV2 few TGTGCCAGCAATGGACAGACGAACACTGAAGCTTTCTTT CASNGQTNTEAFF
TRBD1 TRBJ1-4 TRBV6-1 . TGTGCCAGTAAGACAGGGTCGGATATAAATGAAAAACTGTTTTTT CASKTGSDINEKLFF
TRBD1 TRBJ2-1 TRBV11-3 once TGTGCCAGCAGGGGGACAGGTGCGGGAAATGAGCAGTTCTTC CASRGTGAGNEQFF
. TRBJ1-1 TRBV30 . TGTGCCTGGAGATCTTATTCGGAAGCTTTCTTT CAWRSYSEAFF
TRBD1 TRBJ2-3 TRBV5-1 few TGCGCCAGCAGCTTGGGGGACAGGGTCACAGATACGCAGTATTTT CASSLGDRVTDTQYF
. TRBJ2-7 TRBV27 . TGTGCCAGCAGTTTTCTCGGGGACTCGACATCTTTCTACGAGCAGTACTTC CASSFLGDSTSFYEQYF
. TRBJ1-1 TRBV30 . TGTGCCTGGAGTTTAGACACTGAAGCTTTCTTT CAWSLDTEAFF
. TRBJ1-1 TRBV11-2 few TGTGCCAGCACTCGGGTGGCCGGGGGCACTGAAGCTTTCTTT CASTRVAGGTEAFF
TRBD1 TRBJ1-3 TRBV6-5 . TGTGCCAGCAGTACCCAGGGGGCTGGAAACACCATATATTTT CASSTQGAGNTIYF
TRBD2 TRBJ2-1 TRBV6-1 . TGTGCCAGCAGTGAGGTCGCTAGCGGACACAATGAGCAGTTCTTC CASSEVASGHNEQFF
TRBD1 TRBJ1-1 TRBV7-3 . TGTGCCAGCAGCTTAGGACAGGGGGCATCTGAAGCTTTCTTT CASSLGQGASEAFF
TRBD2 TRBJ2-5 TRBV30 . TGTGCCTGGAGCGTTGTTAGGACTAGCGGGAGGGTTTCGGAGACCCAGTACTTC CAWSVVRTSGRVSETQYF
TRBD1 TRBJ2-2 TRBV13 . TGTGCCAGCAGCGACAGGGCCGGGGAGCTGTTTTTT CASSDRAGELFF
. TRBJ2-1 TRBV2 . TGTGCCAGCAGTGGGCGGCAGGTGGGGAGTGAGCAGTTCTTC CASSGRQVGSEQFF
. TRBJ2-7 TRBV2 . TGTGCCAGCAGTGAATGGGGCGGGGTAAACGAGCAGTACTTC CASSEWGGVNEQYF
TRBD2 TRBJ2-3 TRBV5-4 . TGTGCCAGCCAGCCGGGGGGAACAGATACGCAGTATTTT CASQPGGTDTQYF
TRBD2 TRBJ2-1 TRBV6-6 . TGTGCCAGCAGTGGGGGACTAGCGGGAGATAATGAGCAGTTCTTC CASSGGLAGDNEQFF
TRBD1 TRBJ2-1 TRBV28 . TGTGCCAGCAGTCCTGACAGGGGATACAATGAGCAGTTCTTC CASSPDRGYNEQFF
TRBD1 TRBJ1-1 TRBV18 . TGTGCCAGCTCACCTAGGGTAGGGACAGGAGGAGTGACTGAAGCTTTCTTT CASSPRVGTGGVTEAFF
TRBD2 TRBJ2-1 TRBV10-1 . TGCGCCAGCAGTGAAGAGGGAGGGTTCAATGAGCAGTTCTTC CASSEEGGFNEQFF
. TRBJ1-4 TRBV14 . TGTGCCAGCAGCCGAGGAACTAATGAAAAACTGTTTTTT CASSRGTNEKLFF
TRBD1 TRBJ2-7 TRBV6-5 . TGTGCCAGCAGCAAACCGGACAGGGGTGGGGAGCAGTACTTC CASSKPDRGGEQYF
TRBD2 TRBJ2-1 TRBV6-4 . TGTGCCAGCAGTTTGGGACTAGCGGGAGGGCGGTATGAGCAGTTCTTC CASSLGLAGGRYEQFF
. TRBJ2-3 TRBV19 . TGTGCCAGTACCGCGGGACGTCCCACAGATACGCAGTATTTT CASTAGRPTDTQYF
. TRBJ1-1 TRBV27 . TGTGCCAGCAGTTTACGCGTAGGATTCACAGGGATCACTGAAGCTTTCTTT CASSLRVGFTGITEAFF
TRBD2 TRBJ2-1 TRBV7-3 . TGTGCCAGCAGCTTAACAGCGGGACTAGCGGCGTCCTACAATGAGCAGTTCTTC CASSLTAGLAASYNEQFF
. TRBJ1-1 TRBV18 . TGTGCCAGCTCACCGCCCCCTGGGGGGACTGAAGCTTTCTTT CASSPPPGGTEAFF